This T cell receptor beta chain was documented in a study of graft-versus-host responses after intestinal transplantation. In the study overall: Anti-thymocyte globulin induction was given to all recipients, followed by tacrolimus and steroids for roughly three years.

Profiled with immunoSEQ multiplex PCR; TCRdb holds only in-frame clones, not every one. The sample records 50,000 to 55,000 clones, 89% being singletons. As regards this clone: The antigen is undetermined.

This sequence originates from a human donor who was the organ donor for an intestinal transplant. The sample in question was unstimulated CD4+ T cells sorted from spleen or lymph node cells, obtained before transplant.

The chain's CDR3 is CASTLRRGRDGSTDTQYF. In DNA, the CDR3 is TGTGCCAGCACCCTCCGGCGGGGCAGGGATGGGAGCACAGATACGCAGTATTTT. This chain links TRBV28 with TRBJ2-3, with D possibly being TRBD2 (6 bases). The CDR3 consists of 18 residues. CDR1 MDHEN and CDR2 SYDVKM come from the germline V gene. Trimming pared 7 bases from V and 0 bases from J, leaving 23 bases between.